This TCR beta chain stems from a study of T cell responses to AZD1222 COVID-19 vaccine. TCRdb's copy holds only in-frame clones and misses some; the assay was immunoSEQ multiplex PCR. Here the sample spans tens of thousands of clones, about 83% being singletons. The CDR3 length is 16 residues. Germline lookup yields CDR1 LGHNA and CDR2 YNFKEQ. V lost 3 bases, J lost 6 bases, and 9 bases stayed unmatched. The sequences come from peripheral blood, collected 28 days after the second dose of the MenACWY control vaccine. This receptor was taken from an adult who received the MenACWY meningococcal vaccine as a control. The chain is built from TRBV4-2 and TRBJ2-2; 8 bases align to TRBD1. Here the CDR3 DNA reads TGTGCCAGCAGCCACCCGGGACAGGTGAGACCCGGGGAGCTGTTTTTT. Translated: CASSHPGQVRPGELFF.